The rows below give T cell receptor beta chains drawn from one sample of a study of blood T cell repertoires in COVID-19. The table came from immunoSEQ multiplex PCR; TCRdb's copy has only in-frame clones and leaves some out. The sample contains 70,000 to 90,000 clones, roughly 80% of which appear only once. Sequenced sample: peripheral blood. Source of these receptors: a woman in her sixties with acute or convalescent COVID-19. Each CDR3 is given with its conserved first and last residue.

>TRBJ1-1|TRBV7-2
CASSLTRGTEAFF
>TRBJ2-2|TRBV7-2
CASSPRGGANTGELFF
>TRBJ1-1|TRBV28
CASYPSGGRDTEAFF
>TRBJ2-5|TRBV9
CASSVGSGFEGAWETQYF
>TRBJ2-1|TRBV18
CASSPGAQGYNEQFF
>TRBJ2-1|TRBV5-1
CASSLGQGGYNEQFF
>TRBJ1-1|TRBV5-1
CASSPRVGRGNTEAFF
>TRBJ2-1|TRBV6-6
CASSYSPTRRQGGHNEQFF
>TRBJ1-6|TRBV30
CAWSQGMNSPLHF
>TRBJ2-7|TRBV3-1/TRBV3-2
CASSALRGPTYEQYF
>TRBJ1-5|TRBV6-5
CASSRTLSNQPQHF
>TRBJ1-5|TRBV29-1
CSVTDRRDQPQHF
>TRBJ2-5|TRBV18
CASSPPEGRQTQYF
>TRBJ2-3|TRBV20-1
CSASDFQRRTGVFADTQYF
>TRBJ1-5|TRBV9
CASSPRQGSSGNQPQHF
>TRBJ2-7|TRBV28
CASRTGPAYEQYF
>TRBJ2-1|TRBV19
CASSISTPLAGAYNEQFF
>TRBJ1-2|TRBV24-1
CATSDSTGGGYGYTF
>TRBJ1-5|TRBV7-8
CASSFRGSEDQPQHF
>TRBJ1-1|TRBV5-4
CASSSLQTMNTEAFF
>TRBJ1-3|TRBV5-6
CASSDSVSGNTIYF
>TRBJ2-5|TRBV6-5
CASSYSSGGGQETQYF
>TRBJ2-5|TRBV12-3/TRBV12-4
CASSTGVGETQYF
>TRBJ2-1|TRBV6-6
CASIYQGTGPVNEQFF
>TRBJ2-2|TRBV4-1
CASSQEEDRVLNTGELFF
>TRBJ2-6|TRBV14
CASSPYSGVRTGANVLTF
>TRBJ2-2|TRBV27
CASSLRQGTNTGELFF
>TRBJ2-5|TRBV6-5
CASSFRQGMRETQYF
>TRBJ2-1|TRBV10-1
CASSELGGGAYNEQFF
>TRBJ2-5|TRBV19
CASRPGTGYQETQYF
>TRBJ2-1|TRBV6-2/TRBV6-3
CASSPHRGTGFYNEQFF
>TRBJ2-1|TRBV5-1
CASSFGTASNNEQFF
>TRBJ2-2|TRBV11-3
CASSLGLMRGRAGELFF
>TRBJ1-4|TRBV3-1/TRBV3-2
CASSQEIVWGAGEKLFF
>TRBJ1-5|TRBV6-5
CASMAIQGNQPQHF
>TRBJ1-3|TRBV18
CASSQPGGEAGNTIYF
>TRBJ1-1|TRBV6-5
CASSWTSPNTEAFF
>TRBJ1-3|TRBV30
CAWSVRDFLTSSGNTIYF
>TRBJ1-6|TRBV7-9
CASSSHNGGYNSPLHF
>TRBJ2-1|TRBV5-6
CASSVLDRAYNEQFF
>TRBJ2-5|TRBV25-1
CASSDGRDRGETQYF
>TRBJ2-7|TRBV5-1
CASSLAGFEQYF
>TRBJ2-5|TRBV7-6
CASSLVSPRQGLAVETQYF
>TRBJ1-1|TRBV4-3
CASSQDLGGWTVMNTEAFF
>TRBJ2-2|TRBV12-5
CASGLTGVTGELFF
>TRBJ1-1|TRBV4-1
CASSHGQGLNTEAFF
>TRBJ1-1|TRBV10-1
CASSGGDRGSVDTEAFF
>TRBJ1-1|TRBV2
CASRYQGNGAEAFF
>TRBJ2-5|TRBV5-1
CASSPQGGLAGVRETQYF
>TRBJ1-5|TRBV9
CASSGGQGGNQPQHF
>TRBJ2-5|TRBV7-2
CASSSGGQVQETQYF
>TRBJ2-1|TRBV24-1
CATSDPGQGVNEQFF
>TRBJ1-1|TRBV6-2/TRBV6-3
CASSDRGSMNTEAFF
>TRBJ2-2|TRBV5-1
CASSLGPGAGELFF